This T cell receptor (beta chain) was retrieved from a study of blood T cell repertoires in COVID-19. The data were produced by immunoSEQ multiplex PCR, yet TCRdb's version contains in-frame clones alone and is incomplete. Of about 75,000 clones in the sample, 85% to 90% were seen once. CDR3 length: 14 amino acids. Per the germline V gene, CDR1 is LNHDA and CDR2 is SQIVND (reference sequence). V dropped 6 bases and J dropped 4 bases, with 10 bases sitting between them. This chain links TRBV19 with TRBJ1-6; weak D call: TRBD1 (6 bases). Source material: peripheral blood. This sequence was found in a human donor in a cohort sampled during active COVID-19. As DNA, the CDR3 is TGTGCCAGTAGGCAGGGGAGTTATAATTCACCCCTCCACTTT. Amino acids: CASRQGSYNSPLHF. The full variable domain, rest sourced from reference TRBV19 and TRBJ1-6, is DGGITQSPKYLFRKEGQNVTLSCEQNLNHDAMYWYRQDPGQGLRLIYYSQIVNDFQKGDIAEGYSVSREKKESFPLTVTSAQKNPTAFYLCASRQGSYNSPLHFGNGTRLTVT.